Below, one T cell receptor (beta chain) is given with its context. Libraries were prepared by immunoSEQ multiplex PCR; TCRdb keeps only in-frame clonotypes and omits some of them. The table lists 150,000 to 200,000 clones, about 86% of them singletons. The CDR3 extends over 19 amino acids. In germline, CDR1 is SNHLY, CDR2 FYNNEI. With V trimmed by 2 bases and J by 0 bases, 10 bases remained unmatched. These data come from a study of blood T cell repertoires in COVID-19. Study at large: The analysed material was cDNA or gDNA that came from T cells, B-cell-depleted T cells, or PBMCs.

V usage is TRBV2 and J usage is TRBJ2-7; TRBD2 aligns across 13 bases. The sample taken for sequencing was peripheral blood. This clonotype originated in an elderly woman with acute or convalescent COVID-19. CDR3 sequence reads: CASSERMGLAGLGSYEQYF. Written as DNA, the CDR3 is TGTGCCAGCAGTGAACGAATGGGACTAGCGGGGCTGGGCTCCTACGAGCAGTACTTC.